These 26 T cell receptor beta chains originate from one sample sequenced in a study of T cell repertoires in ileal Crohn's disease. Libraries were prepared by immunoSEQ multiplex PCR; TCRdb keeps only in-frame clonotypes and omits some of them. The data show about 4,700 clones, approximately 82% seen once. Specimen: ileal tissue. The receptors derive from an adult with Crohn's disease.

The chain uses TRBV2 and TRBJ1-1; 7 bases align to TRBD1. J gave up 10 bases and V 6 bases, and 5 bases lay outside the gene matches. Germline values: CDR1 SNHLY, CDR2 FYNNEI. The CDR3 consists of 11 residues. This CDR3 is CASRGAGGAFF. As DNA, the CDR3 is TGTGCCAGCAGGGGGGCAGGGGGAGCTTTCTTT.

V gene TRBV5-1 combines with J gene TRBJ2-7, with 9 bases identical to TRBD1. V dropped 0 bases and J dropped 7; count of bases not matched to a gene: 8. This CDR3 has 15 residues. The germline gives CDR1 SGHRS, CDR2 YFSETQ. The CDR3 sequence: CASSLDGTGSFEQYF. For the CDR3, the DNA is TGCGCCAGCAGCTTGGACGGGACAGGGTCATTTGAGCAGTACTTC.

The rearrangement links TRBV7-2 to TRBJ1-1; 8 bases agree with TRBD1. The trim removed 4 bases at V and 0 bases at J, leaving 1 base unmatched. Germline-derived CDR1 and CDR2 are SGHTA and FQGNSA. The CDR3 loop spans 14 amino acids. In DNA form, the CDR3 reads TGTGCCAGCAGCTCGGACAGGGTGAACACTGAAGCTTTCTTT. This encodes CASSSDRVNTEAFF.

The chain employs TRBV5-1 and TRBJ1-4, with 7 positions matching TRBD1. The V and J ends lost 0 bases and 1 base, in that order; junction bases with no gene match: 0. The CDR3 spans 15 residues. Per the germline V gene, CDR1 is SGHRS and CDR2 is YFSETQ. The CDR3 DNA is TGCGCCAGCAGCTTGGGGACAGGAACTAATGAAAAACTGTTTTTT. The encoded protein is CASSLGTGTNEKLFF.

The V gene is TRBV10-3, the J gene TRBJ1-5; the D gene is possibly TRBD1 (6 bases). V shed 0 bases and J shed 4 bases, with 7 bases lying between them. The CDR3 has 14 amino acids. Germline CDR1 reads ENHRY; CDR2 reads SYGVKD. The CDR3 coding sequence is TGTGCCATCAGTGAGTCGCAGGGGAATCAGCCCCAGCATTTT. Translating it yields CAISESQGNQPQHF.

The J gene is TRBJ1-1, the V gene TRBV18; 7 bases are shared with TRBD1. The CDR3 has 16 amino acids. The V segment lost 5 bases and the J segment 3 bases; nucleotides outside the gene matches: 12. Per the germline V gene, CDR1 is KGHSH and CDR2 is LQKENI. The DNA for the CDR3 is TGTGCCAGCTCAGTCGGAGCGACAGGGCTGTACACTGAAGCTTTCTTT. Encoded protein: CASSVGATGLYTEAFF. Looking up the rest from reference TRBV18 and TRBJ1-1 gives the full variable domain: NAGVMQNPRHLVRRRGQEARLRCSPMKGHSHVYWYRQLPEEGLKFMVYLQKENIIDESGMPKERFSAEFPKEGPSILRIQQVVRGDSAAYFCASSVGATGLYTEAFFGQGTRLTVV.

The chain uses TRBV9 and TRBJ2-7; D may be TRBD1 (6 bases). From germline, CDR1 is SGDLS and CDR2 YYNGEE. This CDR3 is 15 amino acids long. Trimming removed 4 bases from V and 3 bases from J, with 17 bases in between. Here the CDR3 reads CASSSYRDTYYEQYF. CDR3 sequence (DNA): TGTGCCAGCAGCTCCTATCGGGACACCTACTACGAGCAGTACTTC.

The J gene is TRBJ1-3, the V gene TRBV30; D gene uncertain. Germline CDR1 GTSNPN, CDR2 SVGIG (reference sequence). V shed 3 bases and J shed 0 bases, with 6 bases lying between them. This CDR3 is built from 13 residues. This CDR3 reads CAWRPGSGNTIYF. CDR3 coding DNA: TGTGCCTGGAGACCCGGCTCTGGAAACACCATATATTTT.

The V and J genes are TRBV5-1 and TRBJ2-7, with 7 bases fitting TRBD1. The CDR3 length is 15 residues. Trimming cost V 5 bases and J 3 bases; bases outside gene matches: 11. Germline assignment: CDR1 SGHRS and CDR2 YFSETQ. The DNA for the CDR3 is TGCGCCAGCAGTTCAGGGGGAAGTGGAGTCTACGAGCAGTACTTC. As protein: CASSSGGSGVYEQYF.

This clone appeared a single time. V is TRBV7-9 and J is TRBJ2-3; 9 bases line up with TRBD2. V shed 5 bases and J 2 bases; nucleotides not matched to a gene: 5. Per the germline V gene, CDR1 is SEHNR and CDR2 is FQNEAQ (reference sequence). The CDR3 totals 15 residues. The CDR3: CASSPGLALTDTQYF. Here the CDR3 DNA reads TGTGCCAGCAGCCCAGGACTAGCGCTCACAGATACGCAGTATTTT.

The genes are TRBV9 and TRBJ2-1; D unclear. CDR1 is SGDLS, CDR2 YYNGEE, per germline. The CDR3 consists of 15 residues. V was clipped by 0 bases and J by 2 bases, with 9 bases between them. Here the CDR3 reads CASSVGRSTYNEQFF. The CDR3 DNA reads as TGTGCCAGCAGCGTAGGGCGGAGTACCTACAATGAGCAGTTCTTC.

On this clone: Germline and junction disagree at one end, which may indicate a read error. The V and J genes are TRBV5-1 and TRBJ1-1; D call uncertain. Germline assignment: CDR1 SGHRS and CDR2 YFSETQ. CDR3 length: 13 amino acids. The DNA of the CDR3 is TGCGCCAGCAGCCCGACAATGAACGCTGAAGCTTTCTTT. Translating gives CASSPTMNAEAFF.

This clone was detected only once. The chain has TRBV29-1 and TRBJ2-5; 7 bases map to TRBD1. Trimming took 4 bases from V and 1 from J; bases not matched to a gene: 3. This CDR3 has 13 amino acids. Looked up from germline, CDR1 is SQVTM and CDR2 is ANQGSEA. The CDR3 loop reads CSVVSGGQETQYF. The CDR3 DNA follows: TGCAGCGTTGTATCAGGGGGCCAAGAGACCCAGTACTTC.

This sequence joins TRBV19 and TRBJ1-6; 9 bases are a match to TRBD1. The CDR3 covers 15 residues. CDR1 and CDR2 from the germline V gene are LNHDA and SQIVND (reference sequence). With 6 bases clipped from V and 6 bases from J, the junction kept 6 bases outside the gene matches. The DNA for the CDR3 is TGTGCCAGTAGGAATGCACAGGGGGCTAATTCACCCCTCCACTTT. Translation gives CASRNAQGANSPLHF.

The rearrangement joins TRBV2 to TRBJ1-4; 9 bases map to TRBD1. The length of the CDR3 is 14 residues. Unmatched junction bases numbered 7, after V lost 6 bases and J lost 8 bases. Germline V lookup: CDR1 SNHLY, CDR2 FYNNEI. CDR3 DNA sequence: TGTGCCAGCAGCCGGGACAGGGCTTCCGAAAAACTGTTTTTT. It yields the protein CASSRDRASEKLFF.

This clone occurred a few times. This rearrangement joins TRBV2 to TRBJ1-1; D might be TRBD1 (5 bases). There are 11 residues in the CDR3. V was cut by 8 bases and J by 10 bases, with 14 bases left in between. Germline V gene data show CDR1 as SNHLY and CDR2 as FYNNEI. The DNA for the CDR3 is TGTGCCAGCCGGGGGGGGATAGGAGCTTTCTTT. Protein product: CASRGGIGAFF.

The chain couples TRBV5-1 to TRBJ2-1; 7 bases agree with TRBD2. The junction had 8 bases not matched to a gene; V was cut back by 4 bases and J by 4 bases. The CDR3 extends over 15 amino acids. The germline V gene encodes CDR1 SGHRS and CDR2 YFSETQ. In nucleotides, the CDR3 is TGCGCCAGCAGCCTTGATGGGGGGGGGTACAATGAGCAGTTCTTC. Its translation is CASSLDGGGYNEQFF.

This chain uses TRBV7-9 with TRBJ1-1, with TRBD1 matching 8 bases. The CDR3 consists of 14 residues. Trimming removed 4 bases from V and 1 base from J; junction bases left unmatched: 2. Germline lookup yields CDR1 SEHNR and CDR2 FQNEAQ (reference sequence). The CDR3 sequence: CASSSGQGNTEAFF. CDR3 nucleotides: TGTGCCAGCAGCTCCGGACAGGGGAACACTGAAGCTTTCTTT.

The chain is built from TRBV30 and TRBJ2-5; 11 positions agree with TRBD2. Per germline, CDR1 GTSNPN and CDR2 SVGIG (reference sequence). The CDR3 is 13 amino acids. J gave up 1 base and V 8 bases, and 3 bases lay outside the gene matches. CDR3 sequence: CATSGGFQETQYF. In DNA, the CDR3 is TGTGCCACTAGCGGGGGATTCCAAGAGACCCAGTACTTC.

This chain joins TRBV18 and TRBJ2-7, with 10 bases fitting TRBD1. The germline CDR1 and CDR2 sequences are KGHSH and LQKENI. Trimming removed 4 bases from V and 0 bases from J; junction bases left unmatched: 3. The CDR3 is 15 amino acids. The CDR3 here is CASSLGTGVSYEQYF. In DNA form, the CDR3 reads TGTGCCAGCTCACTTGGGACAGGGGTCTCCTACGAGCAGTACTTC.

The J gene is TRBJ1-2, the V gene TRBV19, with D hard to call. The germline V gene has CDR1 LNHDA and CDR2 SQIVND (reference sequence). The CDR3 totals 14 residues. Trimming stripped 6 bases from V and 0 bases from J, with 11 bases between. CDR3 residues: CASRQAIANYGYTF. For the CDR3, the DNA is TGTGCCAGTAGGCAGGCGATAGCTAACTATGGCTACACCTTC.

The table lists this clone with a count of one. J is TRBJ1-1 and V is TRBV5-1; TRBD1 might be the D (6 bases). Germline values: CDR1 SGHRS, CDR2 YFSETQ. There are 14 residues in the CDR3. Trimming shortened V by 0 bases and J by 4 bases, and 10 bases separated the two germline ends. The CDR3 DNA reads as TGCGCCAGCAGCTTGGCTACAGGGATCACTGAAGCTTTCTTT. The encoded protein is CASSLATGITEAFF.

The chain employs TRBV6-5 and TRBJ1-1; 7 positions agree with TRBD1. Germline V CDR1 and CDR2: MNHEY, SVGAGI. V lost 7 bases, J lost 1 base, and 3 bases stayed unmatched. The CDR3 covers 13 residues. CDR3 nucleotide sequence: TGTGCCAGCAAAAGGGACAGGAACACTGAAGCTTTCTTT. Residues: CASKRDRNTEAFF.

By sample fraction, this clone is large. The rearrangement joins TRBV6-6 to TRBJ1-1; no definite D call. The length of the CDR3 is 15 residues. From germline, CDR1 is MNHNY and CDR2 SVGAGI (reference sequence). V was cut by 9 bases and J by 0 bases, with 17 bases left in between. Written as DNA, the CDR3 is TGTGCCAGTCTATTAAAGGCCACAGTGAACACTGAAGCTTTCTTT. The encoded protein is CASLLKATVNTEAFF.

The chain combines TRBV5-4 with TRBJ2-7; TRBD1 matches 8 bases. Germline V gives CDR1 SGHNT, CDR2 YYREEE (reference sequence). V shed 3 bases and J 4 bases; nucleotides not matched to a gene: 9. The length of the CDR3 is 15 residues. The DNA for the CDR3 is TGTGCCAGCAGCTCGCCGGGACAGGTTAATTACGAGCAGTACTTC. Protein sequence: CASSSPGQVNYEQYF.

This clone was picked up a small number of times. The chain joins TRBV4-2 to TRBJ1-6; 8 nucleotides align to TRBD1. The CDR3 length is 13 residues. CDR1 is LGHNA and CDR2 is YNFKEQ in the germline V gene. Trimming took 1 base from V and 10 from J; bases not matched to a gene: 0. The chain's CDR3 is CASSQAGGSPLHF. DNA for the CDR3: TGTGCCAGCAGCCAAGCAGGGGGCTCACCCCTCCACTTT.